The clone carrying this TCR beta chain was seen just once. These data originate in a study of blood T cell repertoires in COVID-19. Study summary: From the United States, Italy and Spain came samples of acute and convalescent COVID-19.

Here immunoSEQ multiplex PCR was the method, and the copy in TCRdb shows in-frame clones only, minus some. The sample carries approximately 340,000 clones, roughly nine tenths recorded once. Cohort allocation depended upon clinical history that participants reported. Sequenced: PBMCs or T cells enriched from blood (not recorded which). The sequence derives from a woman in her 40s who had been exposed to COVID-19.

The CDR3 here is CASSPSREGNTEAFF. The CDR3 DNA reads as TGTGCCAGTAGTCCCAGCAGGGAAGGGAACACTGAAGCTTTCTTT. The chain employs TRBV19 and TRBJ1-1; tentatively, D is TRBD1 (5 bases). Germline V gives CDR1 LNHDA, CDR2 SQIVND (reference sequence). With 5 bases removed from V and 1 base from J, the gap between germline ends came to 14 bases. This CDR3 has 15 residues.